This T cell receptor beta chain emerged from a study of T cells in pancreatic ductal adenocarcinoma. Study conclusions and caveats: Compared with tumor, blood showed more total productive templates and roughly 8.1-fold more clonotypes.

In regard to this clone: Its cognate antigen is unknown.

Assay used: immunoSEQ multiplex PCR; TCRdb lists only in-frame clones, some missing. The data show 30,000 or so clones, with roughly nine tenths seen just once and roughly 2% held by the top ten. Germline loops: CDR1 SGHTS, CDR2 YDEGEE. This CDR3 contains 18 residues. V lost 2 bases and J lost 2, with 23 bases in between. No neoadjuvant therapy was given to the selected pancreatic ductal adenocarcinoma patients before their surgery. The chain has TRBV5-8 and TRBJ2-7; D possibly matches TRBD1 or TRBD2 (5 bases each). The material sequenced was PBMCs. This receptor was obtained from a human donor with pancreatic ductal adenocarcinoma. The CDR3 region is CASSFPLGVVSGAYEQYF. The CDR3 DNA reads TGTGCCAGCAGCTTCCCGTTGGGGGTCGTCTCCGGAGCCTACGAGCAGTACTTC.